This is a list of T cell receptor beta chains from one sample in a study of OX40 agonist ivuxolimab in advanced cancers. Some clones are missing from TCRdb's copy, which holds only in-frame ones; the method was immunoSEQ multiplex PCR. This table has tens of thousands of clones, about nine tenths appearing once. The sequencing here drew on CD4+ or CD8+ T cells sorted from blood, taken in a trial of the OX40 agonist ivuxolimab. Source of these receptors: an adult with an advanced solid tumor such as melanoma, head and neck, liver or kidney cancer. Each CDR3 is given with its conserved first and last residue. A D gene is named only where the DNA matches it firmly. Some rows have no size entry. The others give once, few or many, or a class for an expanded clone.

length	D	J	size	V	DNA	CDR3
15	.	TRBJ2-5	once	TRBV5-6	TGTGCCAGCAGCTTGGTAATGGACCGTGGGGAGACCCAGTACTTC	CASSLVMDRGETQYF
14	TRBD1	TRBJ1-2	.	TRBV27	TGTGCCAGCAGTCCCACAGGGGGCGGATATGGCTACACCTTC	CASSPTGGGYGYTF
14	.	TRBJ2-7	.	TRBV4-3	TGCGCCAGCAGCCAAGGACGAGCATCCTACGAGCAGTACTTC	CASSQGRASYEQYF
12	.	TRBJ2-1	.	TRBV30	TGTGCCTGGAGCGGATCCTACAATGAGCAGTTCTTC	CAWSGSYNEQFF
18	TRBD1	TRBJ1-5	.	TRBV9	TGTGCCAGCAGCGTACAGGACAGGATTATAAATAGCAATCAGCCCCAGCATTTT	CASSVQDRIINSNQPQHF
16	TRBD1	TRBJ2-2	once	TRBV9	TGTGCCAGCACCGTGGGGCCAGGGGGCGACACCGGGGAGCTGTTTTTT	CASTVGPGGDTGELFF
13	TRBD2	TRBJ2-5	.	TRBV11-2	TGTGCCAGCGCGGGGGAAGTGAAAGAGACCCAGTACTTC	CASAGEVKETQYF
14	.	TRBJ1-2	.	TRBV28	TGTGCCAGTAACACCGGACCCGGGGCCTATGGCTACACCTTC	CASNTGPGAYGYTF
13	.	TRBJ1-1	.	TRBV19	TGTGCCAGTAGTATACAGGGAGGGACTGAAGCTTTCTTT	CASSIQGGTEAFF
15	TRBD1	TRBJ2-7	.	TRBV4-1	TGCGCCAGCAGCCAAGCCGGGACAGGGGCCTACGAGCAGTACTTC	CASSQAGTGAYEQYF
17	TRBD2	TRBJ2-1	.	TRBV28	TGTGCCAGCAGTACTCCCGGGTGGCGGGAGGGAGGCAATGAGCAGTTCTTC	CASSTPGWREGGNEQFF
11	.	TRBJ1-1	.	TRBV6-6	TGTGCCAGCACTAACAGGGCTTCGGCTTTCTTT	CASTNRASAFF
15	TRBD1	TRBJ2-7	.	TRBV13	TGTGCCAGCAGCTTTAGGGGACAGGGGATATACGAGCAGTACTTC	CASSFRGQGIYEQYF
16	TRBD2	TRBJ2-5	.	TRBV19	TGTGCCAGTAGTATGGGAGGGACCGGGATCGGAGAGACCCAGTACTTC	CASSMGGTGIGETQYF
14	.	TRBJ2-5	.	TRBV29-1	TGCAGCGTTGCAACCGGGGGCGGAGGGGAGACCCAGTACTTC	CSVATGGGGETQYF
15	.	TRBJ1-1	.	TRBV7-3	TGTGCCAGCAGCTTAACGCCCGGACTGAACACTGAAGCTTTCTTT	CASSLTPGLNTEAFF
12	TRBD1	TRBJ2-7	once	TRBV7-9	TGTGCCAGCGAGGGACAGTCCTACGAGCAGTACTTC	CASEGQSYEQYF